Given below is one TCR beta chain in context. The data originate from a study of T-cell memory formation after mild COVID-19. MiXCR was run by TCRdb on the 5' RACE reads, yielding one entry per CDR3 protein. The sample includes 250,000 to 350,000 distinct CDR3 sequences, about a sixth of them seen just once. CDR1 is SGDLS, CDR2 YYNGEE, per germline. Between the trimmed V and J ends, which lost 4 bases and 4 bases, there was a span of 21 bases. The CDR3 consists of 17 residues. The chain joins TRBV9 to TRBJ2-1, with TRBD2 as a possible D gene (6 bases). This sequence was found in a man younger than 35 who had mild COVID-19 (a few samples of this study predate the infection). Cell type and time point are not known. The sequenced sample was PBMCs or a T cell subset sorted from them (not recorded which). The CDR3, as DNA: TGTGCCAGCAGCCTAACAAGCGGCCTTGGGGGGTACAATGAGCAGTTCTTC. This sequence encodes CASSLTSGLGGYNEQFF.